Following are 21 T cell receptor beta chains from one sample sequenced in a study of blood T cell repertoires in COVID-19. Libraries were prepared by immunoSEQ multiplex PCR; TCRdb keeps only in-frame clonotypes and omits some of them. The sample has approximately 86,000 clones; around 85% are singletons. The sample consisted of peripheral blood. These receptors came from a man in his forties or fifties with acute or convalescent COVID-19.

The sample holds a few counts of this clone. At one of its ends the junction is not consistent with the germline gene, which may arise from a read error. The chain recombines TRBV7-2 with TRBJ2-5; 8 bases align to TRBD2. This CDR3 is 15 amino acids long. The V gene's germline CDR1 is SGHTA and CDR2 FQGNSA. In DNA, the CDR3 is TGTGCCAGCAGCCTAGCGGGCGGGATAGGCGGGACCCAGTACTTC. Its translation: CASSLAGGIGGTQYF.

This chain joins TRBV7-9 and TRBJ1-4, with D perhaps TRBD1 (5 bases). The CDR3 has 15 residues. V dropped 3 bases and J dropped 8 bases, with 16 bases sitting between them. Germline assignment: CDR1 SEHNR and CDR2 FQNEAQ (reference sequence). CDR3 sequence: CASSLGLTPWEKLFF. The CDR3 DNA is TGTGCCAGCAGCTTGGGACTGACGCCTTGGGAAAAACTGTTTTTT.

In DNA, the CDR3 is TGTGCCAGCAGTTTCGGCGGGAACACTGAAGCTTTCTTT. Translated: CASSFGGNTEAFF. The chain recombines TRBV27 with TRBJ1-1; D not certain. Trimming stripped 3 bases from V and 1 base from J, with 6 bases between. This CDR3 contains 13 residues. Looked up from germline, CDR1 is MNHEY and CDR2 is SMNVEV (reference sequence).

The chain has TRBV7-2 and TRBJ2-7; the D is unclear. The germline V gene has CDR1 SGHTA and CDR2 FQGNSA. The CDR3 consists of 13 residues. V was pared by 1 base and J by 3 bases, with 7 bases between. CDR3 residues: CASSLGQNYEQYF. CDR3 nucleotide sequence: TGTGCCAGCAGCTTAGGGCAGAACTACGAGCAGTACTTC.

This clone has more than one count but fewer than ten. The CDR3 is CSVFGLASYEQFF. The DNA of the CDR3 is TGCAGCGTTTTTGGGCTAGCTTCCTATGAGCAGTTCTTC. The chain recombines TRBV29-1 with TRBJ2-1; tentatively, D is TRBD2 (5 bases). Trimming pared 5 bases from V and 8 bases from J, leaving 16 bases between. Germline-derived CDR1 and CDR2 are SQVTM and ANQGSEA. CDR3 length equals 13 residues.

V and J are TRBV6-6 and TRBJ2-7; 12 positions agree with TRBD1. This CDR3 has 14 residues. Unmatched junction bases numbered 6, after V lost 5 bases and J lost 7 bases. The germline V gene has CDR1 MNHNY and CDR2 SVGAGI (reference sequence). CDR3 sequence reads: CASSTRDRGQEQYF. In DNA form, the CDR3 reads TGTGCCAGCAGTACCCGGGACAGGGGGCAGGAGCAGTACTTC.

V gene TRBV5-4 combines with J gene TRBJ1-1; D uncertain. Between the trimmed V and J ends, which lost 4 bases and 3 bases, there was a span of 16 bases. Germline lookup yields CDR1 SGHNT and CDR2 YYREEE (reference sequence). The CDR3 is 15 amino acids. In DNA, the CDR3 is TGTGCCAGCAGCCCGGCCGGGAGGGATGACACTGAAGCTTTCTTT. Its protein is CASSPAGRDDTEAFF.

The chain joins TRBV5-6 to TRBJ2-7; 7 nucleotides match TRBD1. CDR1 is SGHDT and CDR2 is YYEEEE in the germline V gene. The CDR3 spans 16 residues. V trimming: 3 bases; J trimming: 5 bases; junction bases outside the gene matches: 14. This CDR3 is CASSSYGTAQGDEQYF. The CDR3 DNA reads as TGTGCCAGCAGCTCGTATGGGACAGCCCAAGGGGACGAGCAGTACTTC.

This clone was recorded a few times. The chain has TRBV4-3 and TRBJ2-6; D gene uncertain. The CDR3 contains 16 residues. V lost 0 bases and J 0 bases, leaving 6 bases between the germline ends. CDR1 and CDR2 from the germline V gene are LGHNA and YSLEER. The CDR3 region is CASSQDFSSGANVLTF. In nucleotides, the CDR3 is TGCGCCAGCAGCCAAGATTTCAGCTCTGGGGCCAACGTCCTGACTTTC.

This chain uses TRBV11-2 with TRBJ2-7; no reliable D call. V lost 5 bases to trimming and J lost 9 bases, with 14 bases between them. Per germline, CDR1 SGHAT and CDR2 FQNNGV. There are 12 residues in the CDR3. CDR3 sequence: CASSLTPGGQYF. The CDR3 DNA reads as TGTGCCAGCAGCCTTACTCCCGGTGGGCAGTACTTC. Full variable domain (missing parts from reference TRBV11-2 and TRBJ2-7): EAGVAQSPRYKIIEKRQSVAFWCNPISGHATLYWYQQILGQGPKLLIQFQNNGVVDDSQLPKDRFSAERLKGVDSTLKIQPAKLEDSAVYLCASSLTPGGQYFGPGTRLTVT.

The genes are TRBV5-4 and TRBJ2-2; a possible D gene is TRBD1 (6 bases). This CDR3 region has 16 residues. Trimming took 1 base from V and 4 from J, leaving 14 bases between them. Germline V gives CDR1 SGHNT, CDR2 YYREEE (reference sequence). The CDR3 here is CASSLTGRTATGELFF. The CDR3 bases are TGTGCCAGCAGCTTGACAGGGCGCACGGCCACCGGGGAGCTGTTTTTT.

This clone was found once. The V call is TRBV5-1, the J call TRBJ1-4, with 8 bases lining up with TRBD1. This CDR3 region has 15 residues. V lost 3 bases and J lost 3; bases outside the gene matches: 4. CDR1 SGHRS and CDR2 YFSETQ come from the germline V gene. CDR3 nucleotides: TGCGCCAGCAGCTCGCCGGGACAGGCTAATGAAAAACTGTTTTTT. It is translated as CASSSPGQANEKLFF.

This rearrangement joins TRBV3-1 (or the pseudogene TRBV3-2) to TRBJ2-5; 8 bases align to TRBD2. The J segment lost 4 bases and the V segment lost 4 bases, leaving 5 bases of the junction unmatched. Germline CDR1 LGHDT, CDR2 YNNKEL (reference sequence). The CDR3 runs 14 residues. In DNA form, the CDR3 reads TGTGCCAGCAGCCCGTTTGCGGGAGGAGAGACCCAGTACTTC. Translated, it gives CASSPFAGGETQYF.

The chain couples TRBV11-3 to TRBJ2-1; tentative D call: TRBD2 (5 bases). V lost 0 bases to trimming and J lost 9 bases, with 18 bases between them. Looked up from germline, CDR1 is SGHNT and CDR2 is YENEEA. The CDR3 runs 16 residues. As DNA, the CDR3 is TGTGCCAGCAGCTTAGATCAAAGGACTCCCCTCGGTGAGCAGTTCTTC. Translation: CASSLDQRTPLGEQFF.

The rearrangement links TRBV19 to TRBJ1-1; D may be TRBD1 (5 bases). Per germline, CDR1 LNHDA and CDR2 SQIVND (reference sequence). The CDR3 runs to 13 residues. The V gene lost 3 bases and the J gene lost 4 bases, with 9 bases spanning the gap. The CDR3: CASSMGRSTEAFF. In DNA form, the CDR3 reads TGTGCCAGTAGTATGGGGCGGAGCACTGAAGCTTTCTTT.

The chain uses TRBV5-1 and TRBJ2-5; the match to TRBD2 covers 10 bases. The CDR3 covers 15 residues. Per the germline V gene, CDR1 is SGHRS and CDR2 is YFSETQ. CDR3 bases: TGCGCGACTGGGGCTAGCGGGAGCGCGCCAGAGACCCAGTACTTC. Its translation is CATGASGSAPETQYF.

This clone was picked up one time. The chain has TRBV3-1 (or the pseudogene TRBV3-2) and TRBJ2-5; possibly TRBD2 for D (5 bases). This CDR3 contains 12 residues. V gave up 4 bases and J gave up 5 bases, with 8 bases separating them. The germline V gene has CDR1 LGHDT and CDR2 YNNKEL (reference sequence). This CDR3 reads CASSLERETQYF. The CDR3 DNA is TGTGCCAGCAGCCTCGAGCGGGAGACCCAGTACTTC.

The J gene is TRBJ1-2, the V gene TRBV6-1, with a possible D match to TRBD1 (5 bases). The CDR3 consists of 13 residues. V was trimmed by 1 base and J by 3 bases, leaving 6 bases between them. Germline-derived CDR1 and CDR2 are MNHNS and SASEGT. CDR3 nucleotide sequence: TGTGCCAGCAGTGAAGACAGGTACTATGGCTACACCTTC. The encoded protein is CASSEDRYYGYTF.

The chain couples TRBV5-1 to TRBJ2-5; possibly TRBD2 for D (6 bases). Per the germline V gene, CDR1 is SGHRS and CDR2 is YFSETQ. V was cut by 5 bases and J by 1 base, with 12 bases left in between. CDR3 length: 14 amino acids. This chain's CDR3 is CASRVEGLQETQYF. The CDR3 coding sequence is TGCGCCAGCAGGGTGGAGGGGCTCCAAGAGACCCAGTACTTC.

The V call is TRBV6-6, the J call TRBJ2-7; 9 bases agree with TRBD1. CDR1 and CDR2 (germline): MNHNY, SVGAGI (reference sequence). Trimming took 5 bases from V and 5 from J; bases not matched to a gene: 10. The CDR3 runs to 15 residues. This CDR3 is CASSKGTGQGNEQYF. The CDR3, as DNA: TGTGCCAGCAGTAAAGGAACGGGACAGGGAAACGAGCAGTACTTC.

CDR3: CASSPLTGPGYEQYF. For the CDR3, the DNA is TGTGCCAGCAGTCCTTTGACAGGGCCCGGCTACGAGCAGTACTTC. This rearrangement joins TRBV6-5 to TRBJ2-7, with TRBD1 identical over 7 bases. CDR3 size: 15 residues. With V trimmed by 5 bases and J by 3 bases, 10 bases remained unmatched. The germline V gene has CDR1 MNHEY and CDR2 SVGAGI.